This is a list of T cell receptor beta chains from one sample in a study of shared clonotypes between healthy human individuals. Libraries were prepared by immunoSEQ multiplex PCR; TCRdb keeps only in-frame clonotypes and omits some of them. Of over 2 million clones in the sample, around 96% were seen once. Input material: naive CD8+ T cells sorted from blood. The receptors originated from a man younger than 35 in good health. Both conserved end residues are part of each CDR3. The order of the fields is J gene, V gene, D gene, CDR3 protein. A D gene is named only where the DNA matches it firmly.

TRBJ1-3 | TRBV6-5 | . | CASSYDGSSGNTIYF
TRBJ2-2 | TRBV11-2 | . | CASTQHGNTGELFF
TRBJ1-1 | TRBV27 | TRBD1 | CATRTGNTEAFF
TRBJ1-6 | TRBV7-2 | . | CASSPPGDMRPYNSPLHF
TRBJ1-2 | TRBV7-2 | TRBD1 | CASSPGTGLYGYTF
TRBJ1-4 | TRBV28 | . | CASSLRGRGEKLFF
TRBJ2-7 | TRBV21-1 | . | CASSKAQDQQGYEQYF
TRBJ2-7 | TRBV6-5 | TRBD1 | CASSPGTGSYEQYF
TRBJ1-2 | TRBV4-3 | . | CASSQDTDYGYTF
TRBJ2-3 | TRBV4-1 | . | CASSQIGEPDTQYF
TRBJ2-3 | TRBV11-2 | . | CASSSGVPGDTQYF
TRBJ2-7 | TRBV7-8 | . | CASSLGPLYEQYF
TRBJ1-4 | TRBV10-3 | . | CAINIPDVLSGVLFF
TRBJ2-3 | TRBV10-3 | . | CAISEPSGEPGPQWDTQYF
TRBJ2-3 | TRBV5-6 | . | CASSLKSGTLSTDTQYF
TRBJ1-1 | TRBV5-8 | . | CASSLAGLKQGGTEAFF
TRBJ1-5 | TRBV4-1 | . | CASSQVGDGNQPQHF
TRBJ2-2 | TRBV11-2 | . | CASSLWVLNTGELFF
TRBJ1-5 | TRBV4-1 | . | CASSQYGVEYSNQPQHF
TRBJ1-4 | TRBV30 | . | CAWSRQIATNEKLFF
TRBJ1-2 | TRBV27 | TRBD1 | CASSPQGAWYGYTF